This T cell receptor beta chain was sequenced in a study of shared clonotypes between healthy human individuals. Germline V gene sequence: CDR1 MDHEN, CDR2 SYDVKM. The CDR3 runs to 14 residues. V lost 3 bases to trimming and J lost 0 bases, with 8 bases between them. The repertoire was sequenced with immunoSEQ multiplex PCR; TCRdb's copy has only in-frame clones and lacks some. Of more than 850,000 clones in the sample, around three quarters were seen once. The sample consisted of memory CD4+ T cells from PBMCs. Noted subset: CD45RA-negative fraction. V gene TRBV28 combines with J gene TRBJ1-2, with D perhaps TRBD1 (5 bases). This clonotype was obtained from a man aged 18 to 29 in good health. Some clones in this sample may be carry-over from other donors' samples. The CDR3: CASSFSTANYGYTF. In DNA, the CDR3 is TGTGCCAGCAGTTTCTCGACAGCTAACTATGGCTACACCTTC.